This TCR beta chain was obtained from a study of blood T cell repertoires in COVID-19. Turning to the study itself: The cDNA or gDNA used as material had been derived from T cells, B-cell-depleted T cells, or PBMCs.

This CDR3 comprises 15 residues. Trimming at V came to 1 base and at J to 6 bases, leaving 3 bases not matched to a gene. CDR1 and CDR2 from the germline V gene are SEHNR and FQNEAQ (reference sequence). Measured with immunoSEQ multiplex PCR; TCRdb has only the in-frame clones, and not every one. The sample has about 240,000 clones, 60% to 75% seen once. Specimen: peripheral blood. This chain links TRBV7-9 with TRBJ1-6, with TRBD1 identical over 7 bases. This clonotype was sampled from a woman older than 75 with acute or convalescent COVID-19. The CDR3 region is CASSLGGTANSPLHF. The CDR3 DNA reads as TGTGCCAGCAGCTTAGGGGGGACAGCTAATTCACCCCTCCACTTT.